A single sample gave rise to the 11 T cell receptor beta chains below, sequenced in a study of identical twins. TCRdb re-called the 5' RACE reads through MiXCR, storing one row per CDR3 protein. The sample holds just under 650,000 distinct CDR3 sequences, about 7.6% seen once. Another study also made use of these data, one on yellow fever vaccine responses in identical twins.

Material for sequencing was PBMCs. These receptors were taken from a woman aged 18-35 years in good health.

The table lists this clonotype with a few counts. The V and J genes are TRBV28 and TRBJ2-7; TRBD1 aligns across 8 bases. V trimming: 6 bases; J trimming: 5 bases; junction bases outside the gene matches: 12. The CDR3 covers 15 residues. CDR1 and CDR2 from the germline V gene are MDHEN and SYDVKM. The chain's CDR3 is CASSLLQGARNEQYF. The CDR3, as DNA: TGTGCCAGCAGCCTACTCCAGGGGGCGCGGAACGAGCAGTACTTC.

Comments on this clonotype: A read error may be the cause here, since a much bigger clone is one base away. The chain combines TRBV12-3 or TRBV12-4 with TRBJ2-5; D tentatively reads TRBD1 or TRBD2 (6 bases each). The CDR3 is made up of 15 amino acids. In DNA form, the CDR3 reads TGTGCCAGCAACTCTAGGGGGGAACACCAAGGGACCCAGTACTTC. It encodes CASNSRGEHQGTQYF.

This clonotype was counted ten times or more. This chain uses TRBV12-3 or TRBV12-4 with TRBJ2-7; TRBD2 agrees at 9 bases. The CDR3 length is 17 residues. Trimming took 5 bases from V and 2 from J; bases not matched to a gene: 13. The CDR3 spells CASSPIPLAGRTYEQYF. The CDR3, as DNA: TGTGCCAGCAGTCCGATTCCGCTAGCGGGAAGAACCTACGAGCAGTACTTC.

This clonotype was counted many times. This chain uses TRBV12-3 or TRBV12-4 with TRBJ2-7; D call uncertain. Trimming pared 2 bases from V and 1 base from J, leaving 6 bases between. CDR3 length: 13 amino acids. The CDR3 nucleotides are TGTGCCAGCAGTTTAAGCACTTCCTACGAGCAGTACTTC. Amino acids: CASSLSTSYEQYF.

This clonotype was counted at least ten times. The chain recombines TRBV12-3 or TRBV12-4 with TRBJ2-7; D is unresolved. This CDR3 comprises 12 residues. V lost 3 bases and J 3 bases, leaving 6 bases between the germline ends. The CDR3 sequence is CASSFSLYEQYF. CDR3 nucleotide sequence: TGTGCCAGCAGTTTTTCACTCTACGAGCAGTACTTC.

This rearrangement joins TRBV12-5 to TRBJ2-1, with no clear D. The V gene's germline CDR1 is LGHNT and CDR2 FRNRAP. This CDR3 has 11 amino acids. V gave up 4 bases and J gave up 6 bases, with 4 bases separating them. The CDR3 sequence: CASGSPNEQFF. The CDR3 nucleotides read TGTGCTAGTGGTTCGCCCAATGAGCAGTTCTTC.

The chain employs TRBV20-1 and TRBJ1-2; the match to TRBD1 covers 9 bases. The ends lost 4 bases at V and 8 bases at J; junction bases unmatched: 8. The CDR3 is 13 amino acids. Germline V CDR1 and CDR2: DFQATT, SNEGSKA (reference sequence). The CDR3 loop is CSATGTGWDGYTF. In nucleotides, the CDR3 is TGCAGTGCTACCGGGACAGGGTGGGACGGCTACACCTTC.

The chain employs TRBV3-1 and TRBJ2-1; no definite D call. Germline V gene lookup returns CDR1 LGHDT and CDR2 YNNKEL (reference sequence). Trimming left V 1 base short and J 4 bases short, with 11 bases between. This CDR3 is built from 15 residues. The CDR3 region has the DNA TGTGCCAGCAGCCAAGGAGTGCTAGTATACAATGAGCAGTTCTTC. As protein: CASSQGVLVYNEQFF.

This clonotype occurred a few times. The chain joins TRBV20-1 to TRBJ2-1; possible D gene TRBD2, 5 bases. CDR3 length: 14 residues. With 8 bases removed from V and 0 bases from J, the gap between germline ends came to 14 bases. The germline V gene encodes CDR1 DFQATT and CDR2 SNEGSKA (reference sequence). The CDR3 is CSTRGWSSYNEQFF. The DNA for the CDR3 is TGCAGTACCCGAGGGTGGAGCTCCTACAATGAGCAGTTCTTC.

Ten or more counts support this clonotype. This chain connects TRBV29-1 to TRBJ1-1, with D maybe TRBD1 (5 bases). The germline gives CDR1 SQVTM, CDR2 ANQGSEA. The CDR3 runs 12 residues. V was trimmed by 6 bases and J by 4 bases, leaving 12 bases between them. The DNA of the CDR3 is TGCAGCGTGACCGGGGCTATCACTGAAGCTTTCTTT. Protein sequence: CSVTGAITEAFF. Filled out from reference TRBV29-1 and TRBJ1-1, the complete variable domain reads SAVISQKPSRDICQRGTSLTIQCQVDSQVTMMFWYRQQPGQSLTLIATANQGSEATYESGFVIDKFPISRPNLTFSTLTVSNMSPEDSSIYLCSVTGAITEAFFGQGTRLTVV.

This clonotype has at least ten counts. The J gene is TRBJ1-1, the V gene TRBV28; no clear D. V was cut by 1 base and J by 2 bases, with 11 bases left in between. CDR1 and CDR2 from the germline V gene are MDHEN and SYDVKM. There are 15 residues in the CDR3. CDR3 residues: CASSLYSRPNTEAFF. The CDR3 coding sequence is TGTGCCAGCAGTTTATATAGCAGACCAAACACTGAAGCTTTCTTT.